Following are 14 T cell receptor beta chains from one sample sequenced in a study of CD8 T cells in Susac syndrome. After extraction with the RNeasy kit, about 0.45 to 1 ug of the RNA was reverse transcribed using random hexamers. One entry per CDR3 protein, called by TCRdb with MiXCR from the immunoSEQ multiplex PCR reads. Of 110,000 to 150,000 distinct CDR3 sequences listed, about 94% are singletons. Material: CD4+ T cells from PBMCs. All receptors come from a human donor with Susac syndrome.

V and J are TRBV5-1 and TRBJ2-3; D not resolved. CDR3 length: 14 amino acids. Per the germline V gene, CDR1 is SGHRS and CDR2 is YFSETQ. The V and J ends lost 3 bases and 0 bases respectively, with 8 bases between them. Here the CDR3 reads CASSSLISTDTQYF. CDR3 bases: TGCGCCAGCAGCTCCCTGATCAGCACAGATACGCAGTATTTT. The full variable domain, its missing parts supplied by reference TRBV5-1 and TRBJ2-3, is KAGVTQTPRYLIKTRGQQVTLSCSPISGHRSVSWYQQTPGQGLQFLFEYFSETQRNKGNFPGRFSGRQFSNSRSEMNVSTLELGDSALYLCASSSLISTDTQYFGPGTRLTVL.

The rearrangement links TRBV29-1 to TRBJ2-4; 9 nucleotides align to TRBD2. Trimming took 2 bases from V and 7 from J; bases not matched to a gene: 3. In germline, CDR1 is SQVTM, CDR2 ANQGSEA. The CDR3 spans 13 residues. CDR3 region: CSVELAGRNIQYF. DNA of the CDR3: TGCAGCGTTGAACTAGCGGGAAGGAACATTCAGTACTTC.

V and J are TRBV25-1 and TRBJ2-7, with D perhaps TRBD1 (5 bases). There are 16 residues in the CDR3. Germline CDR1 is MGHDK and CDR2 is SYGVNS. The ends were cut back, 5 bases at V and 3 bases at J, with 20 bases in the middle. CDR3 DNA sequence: TGTGCCAGCAGTCAGGGAACGGTCCCCCCAAACTACGAGCAGTACTTC. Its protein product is CASSQGTVPPNYEQYF.

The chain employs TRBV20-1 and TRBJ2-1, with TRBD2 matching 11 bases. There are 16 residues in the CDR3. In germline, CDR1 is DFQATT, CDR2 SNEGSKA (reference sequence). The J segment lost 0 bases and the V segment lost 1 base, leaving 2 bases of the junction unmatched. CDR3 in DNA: TGCAGTGCTAGAGTTCTAGCGGGAGGCTCCTACAATGAGCAGTTCTTC. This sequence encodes CSARVLAGGSYNEQFF.

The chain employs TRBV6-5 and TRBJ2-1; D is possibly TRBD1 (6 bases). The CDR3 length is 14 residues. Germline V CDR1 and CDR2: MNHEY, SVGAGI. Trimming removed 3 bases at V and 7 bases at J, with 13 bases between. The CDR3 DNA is TGTGCCAGCAGTTATGGGAGCAGGGGTAATGAGCAGTTCTTC. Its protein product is CASSYGSRGNEQFF.

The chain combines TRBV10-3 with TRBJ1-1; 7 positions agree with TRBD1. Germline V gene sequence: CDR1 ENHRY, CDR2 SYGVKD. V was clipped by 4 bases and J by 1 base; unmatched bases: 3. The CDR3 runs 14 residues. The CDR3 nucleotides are TGTGCCATCAGTGTGGGGACAGCGAACACTGAAGCTTTCTTT. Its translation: CAISVGTANTEAFF.

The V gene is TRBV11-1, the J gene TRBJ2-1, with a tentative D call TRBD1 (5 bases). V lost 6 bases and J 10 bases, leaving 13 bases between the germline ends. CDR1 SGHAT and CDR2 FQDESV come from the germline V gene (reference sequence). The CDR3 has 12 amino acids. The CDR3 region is CASRIFKGEQFF. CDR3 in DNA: TGTGCCAGCAGGATATTCAAGGGGGAGCAGTTCTTC. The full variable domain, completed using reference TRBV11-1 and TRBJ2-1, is EAEVAQSPRYKITEKSQAVAFWCDPISGHATLYWYRQILGQGPELLVQFQDESVVDDSQLPKDRFSAERLKGVDSTLKIQPAELGDSAMYLCASRIFKGEQFFGPGTRLTVL.

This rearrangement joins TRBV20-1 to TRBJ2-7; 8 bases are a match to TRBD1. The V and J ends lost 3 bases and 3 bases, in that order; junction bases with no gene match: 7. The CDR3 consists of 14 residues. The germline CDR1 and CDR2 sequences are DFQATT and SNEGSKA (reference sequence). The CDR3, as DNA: TGCAGTGCTAGGAGTAGGGACAGGCACTACGAGCAGTACTTC. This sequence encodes CSARSRDRHYEQYF.

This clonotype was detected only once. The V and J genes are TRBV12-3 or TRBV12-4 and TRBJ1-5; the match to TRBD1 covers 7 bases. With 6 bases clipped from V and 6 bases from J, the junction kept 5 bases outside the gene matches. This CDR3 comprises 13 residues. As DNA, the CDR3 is TGTGCCAGCAGAGTAGACAGGGCTCAGCCCCAGCATTTT. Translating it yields CASRVDRAQPQHF.

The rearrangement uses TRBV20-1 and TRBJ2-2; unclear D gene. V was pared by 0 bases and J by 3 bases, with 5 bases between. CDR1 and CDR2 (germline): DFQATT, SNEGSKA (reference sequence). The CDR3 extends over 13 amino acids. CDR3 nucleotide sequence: TGCAGTGCTAGAGATTTCCACACCGGGGAGCTGTTTTTT. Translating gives CSARDFHTGELFF.

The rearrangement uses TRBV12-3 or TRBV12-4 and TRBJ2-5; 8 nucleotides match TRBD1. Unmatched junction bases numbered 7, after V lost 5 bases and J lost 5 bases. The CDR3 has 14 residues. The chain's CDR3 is CASSTRQGRETQYF. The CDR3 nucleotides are TGTGCCAGCAGTACCCGACAGGGGCGGGAGACCCAGTACTTC.

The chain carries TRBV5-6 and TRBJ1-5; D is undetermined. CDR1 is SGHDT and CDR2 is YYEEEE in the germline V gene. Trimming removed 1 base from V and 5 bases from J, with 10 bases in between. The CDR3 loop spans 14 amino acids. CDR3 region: CASSLWPGYQPQHF. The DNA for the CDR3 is TGTGCCAGCAGCTTGTGGCCAGGTTATCAGCCCCAGCATTTT. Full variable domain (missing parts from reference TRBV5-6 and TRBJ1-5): DAGVTQSPTHLIKTRGQQVTLRCSPKSGHDTVSWYQQALGQGPQFIFQYYEEEERQRGNFPDRFSGHQFPNYSSELNVNALLLGDSALYLCASSLWPGYQPQHFGDGTRLSIL.

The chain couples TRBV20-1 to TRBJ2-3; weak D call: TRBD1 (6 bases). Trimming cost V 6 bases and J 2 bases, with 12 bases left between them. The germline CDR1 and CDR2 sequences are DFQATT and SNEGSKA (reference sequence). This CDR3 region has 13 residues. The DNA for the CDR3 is TGCAGTGCGCCGGGGACAACCACAGATACGCAGTATTTT. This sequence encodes CSAPGTTTDTQYF.

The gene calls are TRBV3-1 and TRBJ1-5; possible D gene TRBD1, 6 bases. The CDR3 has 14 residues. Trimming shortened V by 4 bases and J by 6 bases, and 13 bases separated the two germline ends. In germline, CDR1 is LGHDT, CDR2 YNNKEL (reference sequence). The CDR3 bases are TGTGCCAGCAGCCGACAACAGGGTGGTCAGCCCCAGCATTTT. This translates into CASSRQQGGQPQHF.